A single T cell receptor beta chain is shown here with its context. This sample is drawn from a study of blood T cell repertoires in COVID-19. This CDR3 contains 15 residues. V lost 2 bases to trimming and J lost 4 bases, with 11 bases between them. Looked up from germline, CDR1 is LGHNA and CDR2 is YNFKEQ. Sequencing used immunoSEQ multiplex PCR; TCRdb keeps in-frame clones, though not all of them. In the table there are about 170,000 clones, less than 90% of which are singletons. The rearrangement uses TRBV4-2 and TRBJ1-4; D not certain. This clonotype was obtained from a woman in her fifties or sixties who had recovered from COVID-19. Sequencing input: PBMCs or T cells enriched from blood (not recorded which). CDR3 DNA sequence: TGTGCCAGCAGCCAACCGGGTCTTGGTAATGAAAAACTGTTTTTT. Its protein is CASSQPGLGNEKLFF.